The 16 T cell receptor beta chains listed next were all sequenced from one sample in a study of blood T cell repertoires in COVID-19. The data were produced by immunoSEQ multiplex PCR, yet TCRdb's version contains in-frame clones alone and is incomplete. The sample lists about 220,000 clones; about 82% were seen once. The sample taken for sequencing was peripheral blood. The receptors shown here come from a woman in her seventies with COVID-19, enrolled during active disease.

The gene calls are TRBV5-1 and TRBJ2-5; 10 bases are shared with TRBD1. The CDR3 covers 19 residues. CDR1 and CDR2 (germline): SGHRS, YFSETQ. V lost 0 bases to trimming and J lost 1 base; unmatched junction nucleotides: 12. CDR3 amino acids: CASSLVPMPGQGFQETQYF. CDR3 nucleotides: TGCGCCAGCAGCTTGGTCCCTATGCCGGGACAGGGGTTCCAAGAGACCCAGTACTTC. Together with reference TRBV5-1 and TRBJ2-5, the CDR3 gives the full variable domain: KAGVTQTPRYLIKTRGQQVTLSCSPISGHRSVSWYQQTPGQGLQFLFEYFSETQRNKGNFPGRFSGRQFSNSRSEMNVSTLELGDSALYLCASSLVPMPGQGFQETQYFGPGTRLLVL.

The gene calls are TRBV7-6 and TRBJ2-1; a weak D match, TRBD2 (6 bases). Trimming pared 1 base from V and 2 bases from J, leaving 9 bases between. The germline V gene has CDR1 SGHVS and CDR2 FNYEAQ. This CDR3 has 15 amino acids. CDR3 nucleotides: TGTGCCAGCAGCTTAGATAGCGGCCCCTACAATGAGCAGTTCTTC. This translates into CASSLDSGPYNEQFF.

The V gene is TRBV25-1, the J gene TRBJ1-2; D perhaps matches TRBD1 (6 bases). Germline CDR1 is MGHDK and CDR2 is SYGVNS. The CDR3 sequence is 16 residues long. The germline V and J ends were trimmed by 0 bases and 6 bases, with 17 bases remaining between them. CDR3 sequence reads: CASSEYGTPGANGYTF. The CDR3 region has the DNA TGTGCCAGCAGTGAATACGGGACGCCAGGGGCAAATGGCTACACCTTC.

V usage is TRBV7-9 and J usage is TRBJ2-3; the D is unclear. Germline CDR1 and CDR2: SEHNR and FQNEAQ (reference sequence). CDR3 length: 15 amino acids. The ends were cut back, 3 bases at V and 0 bases at J, with 10 bases in the middle. The CDR3 loop is CASSFGAPSTDTQYF. The CDR3 DNA reads as TGTGCCAGCAGCTTCGGAGCTCCTAGCACAGATACGCAGTATTTT. Full variable domain (rest looked up from reference TRBV7-9 and TRBJ2-3): DTGVSQNPRHKITKRGQNVTFRCDPISEHNRLYWYRQTLGQGPEFLTYFQNEAQLEKSRLLSDRFSAERPKGSFSTLEIQRTEQGDSAMYLCASSFGAPSTDTQYFGPGTRLTVL.

V and J are TRBV5-8 and TRBJ2-1; TRBD2 matches 11 bases. The V gene end was trimmed by 2 bases and the J gene end by 4 bases; junction bases not matched to a gene: 8. The CDR3 has 17 residues. Germline V gives CDR1 SGHTS, CDR2 YDEGEE. In DNA, the CDR3 is TGTGCCAGCAGCTTTCATAGCGGGAGGGGAACGTACAATGAGCAGTTCTTC. This gives the protein CASSFHSGRGTYNEQFF. Combining the CDR3 with reference TRBV5-8 and TRBJ2-1 gives the whole variable domain EAGVTQSPTHLIKTRGQQATLRCSPISGHTSVYWYQQALGLGLQFLLWYDEGEERNRGNFPPRFSGRQFPNYSSELNVNALELEDSALYLCASSFHSGRGTYNEQFFGPGTRLTVL.

The V call is TRBV24-1, the J call TRBJ1-2; 8 bases are a match to TRBD1. This CDR3 has 13 residues. CDR1 KGHDR and CDR2 SFDVKD come from the germline V gene. Germline trimming cut 6 bases from V and 6 bases from J; bases unmatched to any gene: 5. Written as DNA, the CDR3 is TGTGCCACCAGTTCGCAGGGGGCGAATGGCTACACCTTC. This gives the protein CATSSQGANGYTF.

Written as DNA, the CDR3 is TGTGCCAGCAGCCCAGTCGGGATGCCCTCTGGAAACACCATATATTTT. It encodes CASSPVGMPSGNTIYF. The V gene is TRBV7-2, the J gene TRBJ1-3, with D unresolved. V shed 5 bases and J shed 0 bases, with 14 bases lying between them. Germline assignment: CDR1 SGHTA and CDR2 FQGNSA. This CDR3 region has 16 residues.

V usage is TRBV5-5 and J usage is TRBJ1-1, with D unclear. Germline V gene data show CDR1 as SGHKS and CDR2 as YYEKEE (reference sequence). V gave up 1 base and J gave up 1 base, with 8 bases separating them. The CDR3 extends over 14 amino acids. CDR3 residues: CASSLNPENTEAFF. CDR3 sequence (DNA): TGTGCCAGCAGCTTGAACCCAGAGAACACTGAAGCTTTCTTT.

This chain uses TRBV7-2 with TRBJ2-5; tentatively, D is TRBD2 (6 bases). This CDR3 has 14 amino acids. Per the germline V gene, CDR1 is SGHTA and CDR2 is FQGNSA. Trimming cost V 7 bases and J 2 bases, with 14 bases left between them. The CDR3 loop is CASTLERVQETQYF. The CDR3 bases are TGTGCCAGCACCCTTGAGCGGGTTCAAGAGACCCAGTACTTC. The whole variable domain, remainder taken from reference TRBV7-2 and TRBJ2-5, is GAGVSQSPSNKVTEKGKDVELRCDPISGHTALYWYRQSLGQGLEFLIYFQGNSAPDKSGLPSDRFSAERTGGSVSTLTIQRTQQEDSAVYLCASTLERVQETQYFGPGTRLLVL.

The rearrangement links TRBV19 to TRBJ2-5; possibly TRBD1 for D (7 bases). The CDR3 is 16 residues long. Trimming took 1 base from V and 2 from J, leaving 14 bases between them. Germline V CDR1 and CDR2: LNHDA, SQIVND (reference sequence). The CDR3: CASSIGGGAGQETQYF. The CDR3 bases are TGTGCCAGTAGTATAGGAGGGGGCGCGGGACAAGAGACCCAGTACTTC.

This clone showed up just a few times. The chain links TRBV6-5 to TRBJ1-4; tentatively, D is TRBD1 (6 bases). V was cut by 6 bases and J by 4 bases, with 15 bases left in between. The germline CDR1 and CDR2 sequences are MNHEY and SVGAGI. The CDR3 has 15 residues. The CDR3 sequence is CASRPPGQVNEKLFF. For the CDR3, the DNA is TGTGCCAGCAGACCCCCGGGACAAGTTAATGAAAAACTGTTTTTT.

This rearrangement joins TRBV9 to TRBJ2-7; 8 bases are shared with TRBD1. Trimming took 0 bases from V and 2 from J; bases not matched to a gene: 4. Looked up from germline, CDR1 is SGDLS and CDR2 is YYNGEE. The CDR3 consists of 15 residues. In nucleotides, the CDR3 is TGTGCCAGCAGCGTAGGAGGGACAGGAACCTACGAGCAGTACTTC. It is translated as CASSVGGTGTYEQYF.

The genes are TRBV6-4 and TRBJ2-5, with 9 bases matching TRBD2. J gave up 5 bases and V 6 bases, and 13 bases lay outside the gene matches. The CDR3 covers 16 residues. CDR1 is MRHNA and CDR2 is SNTAGT in the germline V gene. CDR3: CASRTIIGLAMETQYF. The CDR3 region has the DNA TGTGCCAGCAGGACTATAATAGGACTAGCGATGGAGACCCAGTACTTC.

The chain has TRBV11-1 and TRBJ2-7; 9 bases fit TRBD1. In germline, CDR1 is SGHAT, CDR2 FQDESV (reference sequence). Unmatched junction bases numbered 3, after V lost 4 bases and J lost 5 bases. The CDR3 has 13 residues. Written as DNA, the CDR3 is TGTGCCAGCAGCTCGGACAGGGGTGACGAGCAGTACTTC. This encodes CASSSDRGDEQYF.

The V and J genes are TRBV11-3 and TRBJ2-5, with D maybe TRBD2 (6 bases). The CDR3 consists of 16 residues. V was shortened by 4 bases and J by 4 bases, with 19 bases between the two germline ends. Germline CDR1 reads SGHNT; CDR2 reads YENEEA. DNA of the CDR3: TGTGCCAGCAGCTCTAGACCGGGAGCTTGGGGAGAGACCCAGTACTTC. Protein sequence: CASSSRPGAWGETQYF.

V and J are TRBV19 and TRBJ1-1, with no clear D. CDR3 length: 15 residues. Trimming took off 7 bases at V and 1 base at J, with 16 bases between the two ends. Per germline, CDR1 LNHDA and CDR2 SQIVND (reference sequence). CDR3 in DNA: TGTGCCAGTACTCCTGGTAGGCGGGAGAACACTGAAGCTTTCTTT. Translating it yields CASTPGRRENTEAFF.